This TCR beta chain came from a study of blood T cell repertoires in COVID-19. The wider study: Italy, Spain and the United States were the sources of the convalescent and acute COVID-19 samples. PBMCs, B-cell-depleted T cells, or T cells provided the cDNA or gDNA that made up the material.

The authors' processing: Estimation of nucleated cell counts was performed using reference gene primer amplification. Sequencing was performed with immunoSEQ multiplex PCR; in TCRdb, only in-frame clones are kept and a portion is missing. The DNA gave D and trimming, while V, J and clone size come from that table. The sample yields 270,000 or so clones, under 90% seen once. With 1 base removed from V and 7 bases from J, the gap between germline ends came to 9 bases. The CDR3 sequence is 13 residues long. Germline values: CDR1 SGHDT, CDR2 YYEEEE. The sequencing sample was made of peripheral blood. The chain has TRBV5-6 and TRBJ1-5; D remains unclear. The clonotype comes from a woman aged 45-65 years who had recovered from COVID-19. The CDR3 loop is CASSLNIGQPQHF. The DNA for the CDR3 is TGTGCCAGCAGCTTGAACATCGGGCAGCCCCAGCATTTT.